These 32 T cell receptor beta chains were sequenced from one sample in a study of blood T cell repertoires in COVID-19. Produced via immunoSEQ multiplex PCR; TCRdb's table is partial and in-frame only. This table holds approximately 300,000 clones, approximately 90% found once. The sample taken for sequencing was peripheral blood. These receptors were taken from a woman between 40 and 55 years old with acute or convalescent COVID-19.

The gene calls are TRBV7-9 and TRBJ1-1, with no clear D. The V gene lost 4 bases and the J gene lost 6 bases, with 9 bases spanning the gap. The CDR3 spans 12 residues. The V gene's germline CDR1 is SEHNR and CDR2 FQNEAQ (reference sequence). CDR3 amino acids: CASSYGTAEAFF. The CDR3, as DNA: TGTGCCAGCAGCTACGGTACGGCTGAAGCTTTCTTT.

This clone was counted a few times. V usage is TRBV7-2 and J usage is TRBJ1-2; D perhaps matches TRBD1 (5 bases). Germline V gene data show CDR1 as SGHTA and CDR2 as FQGNSA. The CDR3 covers 14 residues. V dropped 2 bases and J dropped 3 bases, with 10 bases sitting between them. The CDR3 loop is CASSLPREDYGYTF. The DNA for the CDR3 is TGTGCCAGCAGCTTACCCAGGGAGGACTATGGCTACACCTTC.

The V and J genes are TRBV6-5 and TRBJ1-6; D call uncertain. The CDR3 is made up of 12 amino acids. The V gene's germline CDR1 is MNHEY and CDR2 SVGAGI. Trimming stripped 7 bases from V and 6 bases from J, with 7 bases between. The CDR3 is CASTRANSPLHF. CDR3 DNA: TGTGCCAGCACGAGGGCTAATTCACCCCTCCACTTT.

This clone has a single count. The chain has TRBV29-1 and TRBJ1-2, with 11 bases matching TRBD1. This CDR3 is 15 amino acids long. The germline CDR1 and CDR2 sequences are SQVTM and ANQGSEA. Unmatched junction bases numbered 7, after V lost 3 bases and J lost 4 bases. CDR3 coding DNA: TGCAGCGTTGATGGGGCGGGACAGGGGGGCTATGGCTACACCTTC. Protein product: CSVDGAGQGGYGYTF.

CDR3 coding DNA: TGTGCCAGCAGCGGTAGATACACTGAAGCTTTCTTT. It codes for CASSGRYTEAFF. The chain recombines TRBV14 with TRBJ1-1; D remains unclear. Germline V gene data show CDR1 as SGHDN and CDR2 as FVKESK. V was clipped by 5 bases and J by 3 bases, with 7 bases between them. The CDR3 runs 12 residues.

This clone has a single count. This sequence joins TRBV11-2 and TRBJ1-5; D unclear. Germline V gene data show CDR1 as SGHAT and CDR2 as FQNNGV. The V end lost 1 base, the J end lost 4 bases, and 14 bases lay between the germline ends. The CDR3 covers 16 residues. The CDR3 sequence is CASSLVGGRLNQPQHF. In DNA, the CDR3 is TGTGCCAGCAGCTTAGTAGGCGGCCGACTAAATCAGCCCCAGCATTTT.

This chain joins TRBV6-2 or TRBV6-3 and TRBJ2-7; 9 bases are a match to TRBD2. Germline V gene data show CDR1 as MNHEY and CDR2 as SVGEGT. J gave up 7 bases and V 5 bases, and 15 bases lay outside the gene matches. This CDR3 contains 16 residues. The chain's CDR3 is CASSTSRGGLAGEQYV. The DNA of the CDR3 is TGTGCCAGCAGTACCTCGCGGGGAGGTCTAGCGGGAGAGCAGTACGTC.

The genes are TRBV10-2 and TRBJ1-1; weak D call: TRBD1 (5 bases). Germline V lookup: CDR1 WSHSY, CDR2 SAAADI. Trimming cost V 2 bases and J 1 base, with 11 bases left between them. The CDR3 runs to 15 residues. The CDR3, as DNA: TGCGCCAGCAGTGAGCCGGACATGGGGAACACTGAAGCTTTCTTT. This gives the protein CASSEPDMGNTEAFF.

The V gene is TRBV18, the J gene TRBJ1-2, with 9 nucleotides matching TRBD1. Germline V gives CDR1 KGHSH, CDR2 LQKENI. After removal of 3 bases from V and 7 bases from J, the junction contained 12 bases not matched to a gene. This CDR3 is 16 amino acids long. Here the CDR3 reads CASSPQDTGGAGGYTF. Here the CDR3 DNA reads TGTGCCAGCTCACCTCAGGATACAGGGGGCGCTGGTGGCTACACCTTC.

The chain combines TRBV5-1 with TRBJ1-1; maybe TRBD1 (5 bases). CDR3 length equals 13 residues. With 0 bases removed from V and 5 bases from J, the gap between germline ends came to 8 bases. Germline assignment: CDR1 SGHRS and CDR2 YFSETQ. The CDR3 nucleotides are TGCGCCAGCAGCTTGGCCCAGGGAACTGAAGCTTTCTTT. This gives the protein CASSLAQGTEAFF.

The rearrangement links TRBV29-1 to TRBJ2-2, with D possibly matching TRBD1 (5 bases). CDR1 and CDR2 (germline): SQVTM, ANQGSEA. This CDR3 is built from 14 residues. The germline V and J ends were trimmed by 8 bases and 0 bases, with 13 bases remaining between them. The CDR3 sequence is CSTRATANTGELFF. In DNA form, the CDR3 reads TGCAGCACTCGGGCGACAGCGAACACCGGGGAGCTGTTTTTT.

This chain links TRBV24-1 with TRBJ1-1; D ambiguous. V was cut by 4 bases and J by 7 bases, with 6 bases left in between. Per the germline V gene, CDR1 is KGHDR and CDR2 is SFDVKD. The CDR3 is 11 amino acids. CDR3 in amino acids: CATSDAVEAFF. In nucleotides, the CDR3 is TGTGCCACCAGTGACGCAGTTGAAGCTTTCTTT.

This chain connects TRBV12-5 to TRBJ1-1; 8 bases map to TRBD1. Germline V gene lookup returns CDR1 LGHNT and CDR2 FRNRAP. The trim removed 5 bases at V and 6 bases at J, leaving 8 bases unmatched. The CDR3 spans 14 residues. The CDR3 bases are TGTGCTAGTGGTCTGCAGGGGGCTCTCGCTGAAGCTTTCTTT. Protein product: CASGLQGALAEAFF.

The V call is TRBV2, the J call TRBJ2-1; 7 bases map to TRBD1. Germline CDR1 and CDR2: SNHLY and FYNNEI. V shed 4 bases and J 6 bases; nucleotides not matched to a gene: 3. This CDR3 region has 13 residues. CDR3 loop: CASSGDSGNEQFF. For the CDR3, the DNA is TGTGCCAGCAGTGGGGACAGTGGCAATGAGCAGTTCTTC. The full variable domain, completed using reference TRBV2 and TRBJ2-1, is EPEVTQTPSHQVTQMGQEVILRCVPISNHLYFYWYRQILGQKVEFLVSFYNNEISEKSEIFDDQFSVERPDGSNFTLKIRSTKLEDSAMYFCASSGDSGNEQFFGPGTRLTVL.

The CDR3 reads CASSFVLAAPQETQYF. The DNA for the CDR3 is TGTGCCAGCAGCTTTGTCCTAGCGGCGCCTCAAGAGACCCAGTACTTC. The chain combines TRBV12-1 with TRBJ2-5; the table assigns TRBD2, which was not confirmed against the DNA. TRBV12-1 is tagged as a pseudogene. This CDR3 spans 16 amino acids.

J is TRBJ2-6 and V is TRBV7-2; 7 bases match TRBD1. Germline V gene data show CDR1 as SGHTA and CDR2 as FQGNSA. V trimming: 3 bases; J trimming: 1 base; junction bases outside the gene matches: 9. The CDR3 sequence is 18 residues long. CDR3: CASSFRRTGSSGANVLTF. The CDR3 DNA is TGTGCCAGCAGCTTCAGACGGACAGGATCATCTGGGGCCAACGTCCTGACTTTC. Filled out from reference TRBV7-2 and TRBJ2-6, the complete variable domain reads GAGVSQSPSNKVTEKGKDVELRCDPISGHTALYWYRQSLGQGLEFLIYFQGNSAPDKSGLPSDRFSAERTGGSVSTLTIQRTQQEDSAVYLCASSFRRTGSSGANVLTFGAGSRLTVL.

This clone was recorded once. J is TRBJ1-4 and V is TRBV7-5. TRBV7-5 is deemed a pseudogene. The CDR3 spans 13 residues. The CDR3 spells CARSPPREEKLFF. The CDR3 coding sequence is TGTGCCAGAAGCCCGCCGCGGGAGGAAAAACTGTTTTTT.

The V call is TRBV2, the J call TRBJ1-1; no firm D call. The germline V gene encodes CDR1 SNHLY and CDR2 FYNNEI. This CDR3 contains 12 residues. The V and J ends lost 7 bases and 1 base respectively, with 7 bases between them. CDR3 in amino acids: CASKAGNTEAFF. CDR3 DNA sequence: TGTGCCAGCAAGGCAGGGAACACTGAAGCTTTCTTT.

The CDR3 region is CASSLDRDGWLDNEQFF. The CDR3 nucleotides read TGTGCCAGCAGCTTAGACAGGGACGGCTGGTTGGACAATGAGCAGTTCTTC. The chain uses TRBV7-9 and TRBJ2-1, with D maybe TRBD1 (6 bases). V was shortened by 1 base and J by 5 bases, with 18 bases between the two germline ends. In germline, CDR1 is SEHNR, CDR2 FQNEAQ (reference sequence). The CDR3 sequence is 17 residues long.

The CDR3 loop reads CAISDLEHPQYF. CDR3 nucleotides: TGTGCCATCAGTGACCTAGAGCACCCCCAGTACTTC. This rearrangement joins TRBV10-3 to TRBJ2-5; D not resolved. The CDR3 is 12 residues long. Deletions cut 3 bases from V and 9 bases from J, with 11 bases between. CDR1 and CDR2 from the germline V gene are ENHRY and SYGVKD.

This chain connects TRBV7-9 to TRBJ1-2; D gene uncertain. CDR1 and CDR2 (germline): SEHNR, FQNEAQ (reference sequence). The CDR3 loop spans 15 amino acids. Deletions cut 5 bases from V and 4 bases from J, with 17 bases between. CDR3 in DNA: TGTGCCAGCAGCGCTGCCGTACCCCGGGGCTATGGCTACACCTTC. Its translation: CASSAAVPRGYGYTF.

The chain recombines TRBV18 with TRBJ2-4, with TRBD1 matching over 8 bases. This CDR3 spans 17 amino acids. V gave up 6 bases and J gave up 3 bases; unmatched junction bases: 13. CDR1 and CDR2 from the germline V gene are KGHSH and LQKENI. As DNA, the CDR3 is TGTGCCAGCTCCCAGTTACCTCCACAGGGGGGCAAAAACATTCAGTACTTC. Its protein product is CASSQLPPQGGKNIQYF. The full variable domain, with the rest looked up from reference TRBV18 and TRBJ2-4, is NAGVMQNPRHLVRRRGQEARLRCSPMKGHSHVYWYRQLPEEGLKFMVYLQKENIIDESGMPKERFSAEFPKEGPSILRIQQVVRGDSAAYFCASSQLPPQGGKNIQYFGAGTRLSVL.

V is TRBV10-1 and J is TRBJ1-1, with TRBD1 as a possible D gene (5 bases). In germline, CDR1 is WNHNN, CDR2 SYGVQD (reference sequence). The CDR3 spans 14 residues. Trimming took off 6 bases at V and 7 bases at J, with 18 bases between the two ends. The CDR3 DNA sequence: TGCGCCAGCAGGGTGAGCATTTCGGGGGGTGAAGCTTTCTTT. It specifies CASRVSISGGEAFF.

The V gene is TRBV21-1, the J gene TRBJ1-5; no check of the table's D call, TRBD1, against the DNA was made. TRBV21-1 constitutes a pseudogene. This CDR3 is built from 15 residues. The CDR3 DNA reads TGTGCCATGGCCGGGACAGGGTTCGAGGGACAGCCCCAGCATTTT. It translates to CAMAGTGFEGQPQHF.

The chain recombines TRBV29-1 with TRBJ2-3; TRBD2 agrees at 9 bases. The CDR3 loop spans 17 amino acids. Germline loops: CDR1 SQVTM, CDR2 ANQGSEA. After removal of 0 bases from V and 0 bases from J, the junction contained 7 bases not matched to a gene. The CDR3: CSVEDGATSGSTDTQYF. CDR3 DNA sequence: TGCAGCGTTGAAGACGGCGCGACTAGCGGAAGCACAGATACGCAGTATTTT.

The genes are TRBV2 and TRBJ2-3, with 9 bases lining up with TRBD2. With 4 bases clipped from V and 6 bases from J, the junction kept 11 bases outside the gene matches. Per germline, CDR1 SNHLY and CDR2 FYNNEI. The CDR3 is 16 amino acids. The CDR3 DNA follows: TGTGCCAGCAGTGTTCCTGGTGCGGGGGGGCCCGATACGCAGTATTTT. It translates to CASSVPGAGGPDTQYF.

The V call is TRBV4-1, the J call TRBJ2-5; TRBD2 matches at 10 bases. J lost 2 bases, V lost 4 bases, and 7 bases had no gene match. Germline CDR1 reads MGHRA; CDR2 reads YSYEKL. CDR3 length: 16 amino acids. CDR3 in DNA: TGCGCCAGCAGCCTCATTAAGACTAGCGGGCAAGAGACCCAGTACTTC. This gives the protein CASSLIKTSGQETQYF.

CDR3 residues: CASSSLAGAYNEQFF. The DNA for the CDR3 is TGCGCCAGCAGCTCGCTAGCGGGGGCCTACAATGAGCAGTTCTTC. V usage is TRBV5-1 and J usage is TRBJ2-1; 10 positions agree with TRBD2. After removal of 3 bases from V and 2 bases from J, the junction contained 2 bases not matched to a gene. This CDR3 contains 15 residues. Germline values: CDR1 SGHRS, CDR2 YFSETQ.

The chain couples TRBV7-9 to TRBJ2-6; 7 bases are a match to TRBD1. The CDR3 is 19 amino acids. Germline CDR1 is SEHNR and CDR2 is FQNEAQ (reference sequence). Trimming removed 4 bases from V and 0 bases from J; junction bases left unmatched: 12. The CDR3 bases are TGTGCCAGCAGCTGGATAGGGGACAGTTCCTCCTCTGGGGCCAACGTCCTGACTTTC. Its translation is CASSWIGDSSSSGANVLTF.

V gene TRBV10-2 combines with J gene TRBJ2-5; 9 bases match TRBD2. J lost 3 bases, V lost 4 bases, and 3 bases had no gene match. Germline assignment: CDR1 WSHSY and CDR2 SAAADI. The CDR3 is 14 residues long. The CDR3 DNA reads TGCGCCAGCAGTGGGAGACTAGCGGAAGAGACCCAGTACTTC. Translating it yields CASSGRLAEETQYF.

This chain uses TRBV19 with TRBJ1-4, with a tentative D call TRBD1 (6 bases). The germline V gene encodes CDR1 LNHDA and CDR2 SQIVND (reference sequence). This CDR3 is built from 16 residues. Trimming removed 3 bases at V and 5 bases at J, with 16 bases between. CDR3 nucleotide sequence: TGTGCCAGTAGTATTATGGGGGCAGGTGGAAATGAAAAACTGTTTTTT. Translated, it gives CASSIMGAGGNEKLFF.

The gene calls are TRBV7-9 and TRBJ2-7; a possible D gene is TRBD2 (5 bases). V was pared by 5 bases and J by 1 base, with 9 bases between. This CDR3 contains 13 residues. The germline CDR1 and CDR2 sequences are SEHNR and FQNEAQ (reference sequence). CDR3 loop: CASSPSGSYEQYV. The CDR3 coding sequence is TGTGCCAGCAGCCCCTCGGGGTCCTACGAGCAGTACGTC.